The 25 T cell receptor beta chains in this list originate from one sample, sequenced in a study of T cells expressing NK-cell markers. TCRdb reprocessed the 5' RACE reads; each CDR3 protein has one entry and no DNA is given. This sample contains about 460,000 distinct CDR3 sequences. The specimen was blood T cells: a sorted CD56 or NKG2C T cell subset, CD4+ or CD8+ T cells, or bulk PBMC T cells (not recorded which). The source of these receptors is a woman between 45 and 60 years old in good health.

CDR3 loop: CASSSRTGRETQYF. The chain recombines TRBV7-2 with TRBJ2-5; checking the TCRdb D call of TRBD1 is not possible without DNA. This CDR3 is built from 14 residues. The germline V gene encodes CDR1 SGHTA and CDR2 FQGNSA.

The chain is built from TRBV5-1 and TRBJ2-3; TCRdb's D call of TRBD1 is untestable without DNA. CDR3 length: 16 residues. The germline V gene has CDR1 SGHRS and CDR2 YFSETQ. CDR3 sequence: CASSFHPGQITDTQYF.

J is TRBJ2-3 and V is TRBV20-1; TCRdb picks TRBD1, but there is no DNA to check that call. CDR3 length equals 15 residues. Per the germline V gene, CDR1 is DFQATT and CDR2 is SNEGSKA (reference sequence). The CDR3: CSARDGKSYTDTQYF.

The chain carries TRBV29-1 and TRBJ1-1; with no DNA, the TCRdb D assignment of TRBD1 cannot be verified. CDR1 SQVTM and CDR2 ANQGSEA come from the germline V gene. This CDR3 has 13 amino acids. CDR3 loop: CSARRGANSEAFF.

The chain joins TRBV5-6 to TRBJ2-1; TCRdb designates TRBD1, a call that cannot be tested without DNA. CDR3 size: 17 residues. Per the germline V gene, CDR1 is SGHDT and CDR2 is YYEEEE. CDR3 loop: CASSFSAGGLLDNEQFF.

This chain uses TRBV6-5 with TRBJ2-3; the D gene TCRdb calls, TRBD2, cannot be checked with no DNA. The CDR3 consists of 15 residues. From germline, CDR1 is MNHEY and CDR2 SVGAGI. The CDR3 loop is CASSYDSGNTDTQYF.

This rearrangement joins TRBV24-1 to TRBJ2-3; the D gene TCRdb calls, TRBD1, cannot be checked with no DNA. Looked up from germline, CDR1 is KGHDR and CDR2 is SFDVKD. This CDR3 has 16 amino acids. The CDR3 reads CATSDRRRGPSDTQYF.

The chain uses TRBV5-1 and TRBJ2-5; checking the TCRdb D call of TRBD2 is not possible without DNA. Germline values: CDR1 SGHRS, CDR2 YFSETQ. The CDR3 is 15 amino acids. This CDR3 is CASSVGGAAGETQYF.

The J gene is TRBJ1-5, the V gene TRBV30. Germline assignment: CDR1 GTSNPN and CDR2 SVGIG (reference sequence). The CDR3 spans 13 residues. The CDR3 spells CAWSLRGNQPQHF.

This chain uses TRBV11-2 with TRBJ2-1. The CDR3 has 13 amino acids. From germline, CDR1 is SGHAT and CDR2 FQNNGV. The CDR3 sequence is CASSSPNWNEQFF.

The rearrangement joins TRBV6-1 to TRBJ2-3; TCRdb indicates TRBD2, and absent DNA this call remains unverified. The CDR3 covers 13 residues. CDR1 and CDR2 from the germline V gene are MNHNS and SASEGT. The CDR3 loop reads CASSLAGGQTQYF.

The J gene is TRBJ2-3, the V gene TRBV5-1; TCRdb names TRBD2, which stays unverified in the absence of DNA. The germline CDR1 and CDR2 sequences are SGHRS and YFSETQ. The CDR3 loop spans 17 amino acids. The CDR3 sequence: CASSWTGTSGQTDTQYF. The variable domain in full, with the rest retrieved from reference TRBV5-1 and TRBJ2-3, is KAGVTQTPRYLIKTRGQQVTLSCSPISGHRSVSWYQQTPGQGLQFLFEYFSETQRNKGNFPGRFSGRQFSNSRSEMNVSTLELGDSALYLCASSWTGTSGQTDTQYFGPGTRLTVL.

This rearrangement joins TRBV7-9 to TRBJ1-2. Germline V gene sequence: CDR1 SEHNR, CDR2 FQNEAQ (reference sequence). The CDR3 extends over 14 amino acids. CDR3 residues: CASTKGVQRYGYTF.

The chain combines TRBV15 with TRBJ2-5; TCRdb picks TRBD1, but there is no DNA to check that call. CDR1 LNHNV and CDR2 YYDKDF come from the germline V gene (reference sequence). This CDR3 comprises 18 residues. CDR3 sequence reads: CATSREGGQGAYQETQYF. Full variable domain (outside the CDR3, taken from reference TRBV15 and TRBJ2-5): DAMVIQNPRYQVTQFGKPVTLSCSQTLNHNVMYWYQQKSSQAPKLLFHYYDKDFNNEADTPDNFQSRRPNTSFCFLDIRSPGLGDTAMYLCATSREGGQGAYQETQYFGPGTRLLVL.

This chain joins TRBV14 and TRBJ1-1; TCRdb returns TRBD1, unconfirmable since there is no DNA. CDR1 is SGHDN and CDR2 is FVKESK in the germline V gene. The CDR3 length is 15 residues. CDR3 residues: CASSQVQGRGTEAFF.

The J gene is TRBJ2-3, the V gene TRBV18. Germline CDR1 is KGHSH and CDR2 is LQKENI. This CDR3 is built from 15 residues. CDR3 region: CASSPDRVSTDTQYF.

The chain combines TRBV29-1 with TRBJ2-7; as DNA is missing, the TRBD1 call by TCRdb cannot be tested. Germline V gene data show CDR1 as SQVTM and CDR2 as ANQGSEA. There are 13 residues in the CDR3. CDR3 residues: CSVNGGGTYEQYF.

The gene calls are TRBV4-1 and TRBJ2-3; the TCRdb D gene call, TRBD1, has no DNA to confirm it. CDR3 length equals 16 residues. Germline V gene sequence: CDR1 MGHRA, CDR2 YSYEKL. CDR3: CASSQPTDRSRDTQYF.

V and J are TRBV29-1 and TRBJ2-7; TCRdb returns TRBD2, unconfirmable since there is no DNA. In germline, CDR1 is SQVTM, CDR2 ANQGSEA. The CDR3 has 16 amino acids. The CDR3: CSVVGTTSGPSYEQYF.

This rearrangement joins TRBV12-3 or TRBV12-4 to TRBJ1-5; TCRdb selects TRBD1, and the lack of DNA leaves this call unchecked. This CDR3 contains 15 residues. CDR3 amino acids: CASSPDGTGDQPQHF.

The chain recombines TRBV29-1 with TRBJ2-3. The CDR3 is made up of 13 amino acids. Germline V gene data show CDR1 as SQVTM and CDR2 as ANQGSEA. The chain's CDR3 is CSVDVDAADTQYF.

The genes are TRBV18 and TRBJ2-5; the TCRdb call, TRBD1, lacks DNA for checking. The CDR3 loop spans 15 amino acids. Germline lookup yields CDR1 KGHSH and CDR2 LQKENI. The CDR3 loop reads CASSPDQTVGETQYF. The variable domain in full, completed from reference TRBV18 and TRBJ2-5, reads NAGVMQNPRHLVRRRGQEARLRCSPMKGHSHVYWYRQLPEEGLKFMVYLQKENIIDESGMPKERFSAEFPKEGPSILRIQQVVRGDSAAYFCASSPDQTVGETQYFGPGTRLLVL.

V and J are TRBV5-5 and TRBJ1-4; TCRdb reports TRBD1, a call that lacks DNA to check it against. Looked up from germline, CDR1 is SGHKS and CDR2 is YYEKEE (reference sequence). The CDR3 consists of 15 residues. The CDR3 protein is CASSPRTAYNEKLFF.

The chain carries TRBV11-2 and TRBJ2-1; TCRdb reports TRBD2, a call that lacks DNA to check it against. CDR1 and CDR2 from the germline V gene are SGHAT and FQNNGV. This CDR3 comprises 20 residues. The CDR3 loop is CASSLGPGRTSGFSYNEQFF.

The chain combines TRBV24-1 with TRBJ2-3; TCRdb reports TRBD1, a call that lacks DNA to check it against. The CDR3 has 15 residues. Per the germline V gene, CDR1 is KGHDR and CDR2 is SFDVKD. The CDR3 spells CATSARQIGADTQYF.